This T cell receptor (beta chain) was retrieved from a study of blood T cell repertoires in COVID-19. Clones were sequenced by immunoSEQ multiplex PCR, and TCRdb holds only the in-frame ones, with some missing. The sample contains fewer than 90,000 clones, roughly nine tenths of which appear only once. The CDR3 totals 12 residues. The V gene's germline CDR1 is SGHNT and CDR2 YYREEE (reference sequence). About this clone itself: One junction end disagrees with the germline gene, perhaps due to a read error.

This TCR was recovered from a man at least 80 years old in a cohort sampled during active COVID-19. The specimen sequenced was peripheral blood. The rearrangement joins TRBV5-4 to TRBJ2-3; TRBD2 is a possible D gene (5 bases). The CDR3 DNA follows: TGTGCCAGCAGCTCCGGGGTCGGTCCGTCCAATTTT. It translates to CASSSGVGPSNF.